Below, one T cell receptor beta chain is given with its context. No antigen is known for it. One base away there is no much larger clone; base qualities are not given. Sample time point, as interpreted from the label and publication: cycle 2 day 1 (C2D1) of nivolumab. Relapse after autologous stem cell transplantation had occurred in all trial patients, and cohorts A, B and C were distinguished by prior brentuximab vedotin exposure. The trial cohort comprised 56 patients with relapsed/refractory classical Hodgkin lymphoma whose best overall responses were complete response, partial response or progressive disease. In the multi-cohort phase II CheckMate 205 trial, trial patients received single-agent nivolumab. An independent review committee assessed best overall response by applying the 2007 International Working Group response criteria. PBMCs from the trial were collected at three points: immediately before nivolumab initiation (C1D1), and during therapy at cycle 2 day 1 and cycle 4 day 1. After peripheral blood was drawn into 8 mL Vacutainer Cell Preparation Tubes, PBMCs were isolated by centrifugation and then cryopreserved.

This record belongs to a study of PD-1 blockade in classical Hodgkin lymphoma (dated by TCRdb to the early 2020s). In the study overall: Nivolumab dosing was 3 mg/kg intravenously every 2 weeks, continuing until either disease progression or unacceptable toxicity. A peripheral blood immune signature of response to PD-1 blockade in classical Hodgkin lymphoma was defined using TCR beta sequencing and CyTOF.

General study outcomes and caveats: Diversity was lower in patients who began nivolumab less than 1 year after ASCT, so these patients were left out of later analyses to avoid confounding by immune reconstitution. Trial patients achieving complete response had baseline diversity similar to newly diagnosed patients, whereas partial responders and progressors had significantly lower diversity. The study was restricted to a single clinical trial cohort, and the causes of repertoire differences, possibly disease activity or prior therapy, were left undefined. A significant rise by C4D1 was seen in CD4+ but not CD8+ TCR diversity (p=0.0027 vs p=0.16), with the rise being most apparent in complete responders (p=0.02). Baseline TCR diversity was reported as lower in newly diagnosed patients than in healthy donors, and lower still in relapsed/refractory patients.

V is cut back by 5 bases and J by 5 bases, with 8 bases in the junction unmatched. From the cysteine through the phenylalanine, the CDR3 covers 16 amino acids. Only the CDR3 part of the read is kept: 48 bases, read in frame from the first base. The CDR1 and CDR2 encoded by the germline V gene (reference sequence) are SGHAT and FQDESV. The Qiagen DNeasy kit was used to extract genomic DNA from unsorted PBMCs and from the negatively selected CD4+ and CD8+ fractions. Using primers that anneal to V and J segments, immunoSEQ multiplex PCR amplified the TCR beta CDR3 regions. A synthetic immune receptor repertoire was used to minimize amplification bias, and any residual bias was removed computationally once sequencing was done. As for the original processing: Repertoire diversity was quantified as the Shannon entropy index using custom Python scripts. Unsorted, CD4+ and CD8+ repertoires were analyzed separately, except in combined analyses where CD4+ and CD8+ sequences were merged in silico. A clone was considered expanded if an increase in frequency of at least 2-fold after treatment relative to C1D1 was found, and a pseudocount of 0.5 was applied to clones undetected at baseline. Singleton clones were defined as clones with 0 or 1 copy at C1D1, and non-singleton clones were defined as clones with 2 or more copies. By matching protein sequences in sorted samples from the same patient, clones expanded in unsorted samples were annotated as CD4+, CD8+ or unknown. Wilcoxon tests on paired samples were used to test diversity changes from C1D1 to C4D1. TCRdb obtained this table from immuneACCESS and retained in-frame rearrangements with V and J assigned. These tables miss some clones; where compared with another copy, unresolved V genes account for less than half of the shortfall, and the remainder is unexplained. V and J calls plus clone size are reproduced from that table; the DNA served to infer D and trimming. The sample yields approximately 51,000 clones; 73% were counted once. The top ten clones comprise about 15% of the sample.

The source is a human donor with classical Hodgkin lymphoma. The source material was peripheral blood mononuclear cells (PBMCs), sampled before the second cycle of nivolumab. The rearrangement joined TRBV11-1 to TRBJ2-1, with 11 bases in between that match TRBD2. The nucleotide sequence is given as TGTGCCAGCAGCAGTCTAGCGGGAGGCCGAAACAATGAGCAGTTCTTC. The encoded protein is CASSSLAGGRNNEQFF.